The next 5 T cell receptor beta chains were all read from a single sample in a study of early T cells in non-severe SARS-CoV-2 infection. TCRdb ran MiXCR on the 5' RACE reads and lists one entry per CDR3 protein. This sample has about 55,000 distinct CDR3 sequences, with more than 6.5% found just once. The sequenced sample was whole blood, obtained at baseline. Source of these receptors: an adult who was a healthcare worker with PCR-confirmed SARS-CoV-2 infection or an uninfected control (not recorded which).

This clonotype was observed a handful of times. The chain carries TRBV4-3 and TRBJ2-1, with no clear D. Trimming shortened V by 1 base and J by 5 bases, and 6 bases separated the two germline ends. CDR1 and CDR2 (germline): LGHNA, YSLEER. This CDR3 is 13 amino acids long. The CDR3 is CASSQVVHNEQFF. The CDR3 coding sequence is TGCGCCAGCAGCCAAGTTGTGCACAATGAGCAGTTCTTC.

In its sample, this clonotype was seen a few times. This rearrangement joins TRBV24-1 to TRBJ2-7; D is perhaps TRBD1 (6 bases). The V gene lost 0 bases and the J gene lost 4 bases, with 12 bases spanning the gap. Germline V lookup: CDR1 KGHDR, CDR2 SFDVKD. The CDR3 length is 15 residues. CDR3 coding DNA: TGTGCCACCAGTGATTTGCGCAGGGGTGTTTACGAGCAGTACTTC. Translation: CATSDLRRGVYEQYF.

This chain joins TRBV24-1 and TRBJ2-3; D could derive from TRBD1 or TRBD2 (5 bases each). Deletions cut 8 bases from V and 2 bases from J, with 22 bases between. The germline V gene has CDR1 KGHDR and CDR2 SFDVKD. The CDR3 is 17 amino acids. As DNA, the CDR3 is TGTGCCACCATCTTACTCGTGGCAGGGAGTGTCACAGATACGCAGTATTTT. Amino acid sequence: CATILLVAGSVTDTQYF.

This clonotype was counted between two and nine times. This sequence joins TRBV11-3 and TRBJ2-1; D ambiguous. Trimming shortened V by 1 base and J by 8 bases, and 9 bases separated the two germline ends. In germline, CDR1 is SGHNT, CDR2 YENEEA. CDR3 length: 13 amino acids. CDR3 coding DNA: TGTGCCAGCAGCTTAGGTCGCTTGGATGAGCAGTTCTTC. Translating it yields CASSLGRLDEQFF.

This clonotype has at least ten counts. The chain has TRBV5-1 and TRBJ1-2; D might be TRBD1 (5 bases). This CDR3 region has 14 residues. The V gene lost 5 bases and the J gene lost 4 bases, with 15 bases spanning the gap. Germline lookup yields CDR1 SGHRS and CDR2 YFSETQ. CDR3 DNA: TGCGCCAGCAGACTGATGACAGATTTCTATGGCTACACCTTC. It translates to CASRLMTDFYGYTF.